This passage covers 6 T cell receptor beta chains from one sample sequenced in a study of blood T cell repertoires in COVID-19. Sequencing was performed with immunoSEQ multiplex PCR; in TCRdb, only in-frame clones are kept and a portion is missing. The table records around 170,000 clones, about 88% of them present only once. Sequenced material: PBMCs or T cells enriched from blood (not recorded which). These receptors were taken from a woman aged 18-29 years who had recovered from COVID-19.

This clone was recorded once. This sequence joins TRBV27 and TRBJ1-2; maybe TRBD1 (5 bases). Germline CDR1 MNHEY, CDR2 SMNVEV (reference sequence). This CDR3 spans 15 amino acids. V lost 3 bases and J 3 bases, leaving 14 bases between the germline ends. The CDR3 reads CASSFSGRGDYGYTF. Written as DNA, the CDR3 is TGTGCCAGCAGTTTTAGTGGGCGGGGGGACTATGGCTACACCTTC.

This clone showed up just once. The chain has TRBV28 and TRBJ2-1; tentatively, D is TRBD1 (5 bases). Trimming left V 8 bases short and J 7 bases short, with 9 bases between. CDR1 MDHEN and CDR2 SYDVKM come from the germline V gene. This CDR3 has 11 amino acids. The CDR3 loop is CASLRVNEQFF. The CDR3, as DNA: TGTGCCAGCCTCAGGGTGAATGAGCAGTTCTTC.

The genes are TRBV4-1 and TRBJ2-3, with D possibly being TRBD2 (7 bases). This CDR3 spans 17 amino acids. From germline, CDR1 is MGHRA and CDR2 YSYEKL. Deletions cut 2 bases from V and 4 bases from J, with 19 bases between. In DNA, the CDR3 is TGCGCCAGCAGCCAATCCCTTTTTAGGGGGGGGCCAGATACGCAGTATTTT. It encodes CASSQSLFRGGPDTQYF.

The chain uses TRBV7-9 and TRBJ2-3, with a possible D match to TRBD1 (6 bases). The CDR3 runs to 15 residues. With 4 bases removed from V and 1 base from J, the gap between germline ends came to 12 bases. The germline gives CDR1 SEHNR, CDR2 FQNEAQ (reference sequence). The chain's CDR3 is CASSYRVFRTDTQYF. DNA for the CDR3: TGTGCCAGCAGCTACAGGGTTTTTCGCACAGATACGCAGTATTTT.

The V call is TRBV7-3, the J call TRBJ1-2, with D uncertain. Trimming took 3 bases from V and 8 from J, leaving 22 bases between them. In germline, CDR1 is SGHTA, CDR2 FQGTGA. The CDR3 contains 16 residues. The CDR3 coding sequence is TGTGCCAGCAGCTTTCCCTCGGACTGGCCCTCCGCGGGCTACACCTTC. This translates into CASSFPSDWPSAGYTF.

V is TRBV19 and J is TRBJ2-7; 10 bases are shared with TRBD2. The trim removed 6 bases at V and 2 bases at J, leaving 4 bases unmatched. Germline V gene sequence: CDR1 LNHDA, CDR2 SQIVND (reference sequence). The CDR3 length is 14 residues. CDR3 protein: CASRVAGGPYEQYF. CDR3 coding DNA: TGTGCCAGTAGGGTAGCGGGGGGTCCCTACGAGCAGTACTTC.